The text below deals with one TCR beta chain. The protocol was immunoSEQ multiplex PCR, while the TCRdb copy is restricted to in-frame clones and leaves out a portion. Here the sample spans tens of thousands of clones, just over 90% being singletons. These data come from a study of T cell changes during pregnancy in multiple sclerosis. This CDR3 is built from 15 residues. V lost 4 bases and J lost 3; bases outside the gene matches: 6. The germline V gene encodes CDR1 MGHDK and CDR2 SYGVNS. The TCR originated in a female donor with multiple sclerosis, enrolled in a pregnancy study. Sequencing used CD4+ T cells from peripheral blood mononuclear cells, obtained in the third trimester of pregnancy. The chain employs TRBV25-1 and TRBJ2-5; 9 bases agree with TRBD2. The CDR3: CASSAAGGPEETQYF. The CDR3 region has the DNA TGTGCCAGCAGTGCCGCGGGGGGGCCTGAAGAGACCCAGTACTTC.